These 9 T cell receptor beta chains were sequenced from one sample in a study of shared clonotypes between healthy human individuals. The assay was immunoSEQ multiplex PCR, and TCRdb's table has in-frame clones only and misses some. Seen here are around 510,000 clones, 95% to 96% observed once, and the top ten hold about 0.064%. The sequenced sample consisted of naive CD4+ T cells sorted from blood. Regarding subset: CD45RA+ positively selected. Receptor source: a woman in her twenties or thirties in good health.

The V gene is TRBV5-1, the J gene TRBJ2-1, with 7 bases lining up with TRBD1. After removal of 4 bases from V and 9 bases from J, the junction contained 10 bases not matched to a gene. Per the germline V gene, CDR1 is SGHRS and CDR2 is YFSETQ. This CDR3 region has 14 residues. CDR3 sequence: CASSLRTGPGEQFF. DNA for the CDR3: TGCGCCAGCAGCCTAAGGACAGGTCCGGGTGAGCAGTTCTTC. Full variable domain (outside the CDR3, taken from reference TRBV5-1 and TRBJ2-1): KAGVTQTPRYLIKTRGQQVTLSCSPISGHRSVSWYQQTPGQGLQFLFEYFSETQRNKGNFPGRFSGRQFSNSRSEMNVSTLELGDSALYLCASSLRTGPGEQFFGPGTRLTVL.

The genes are TRBV18 and TRBJ1-1; D is uncertain. The CDR3 is made up of 12 amino acids. Per germline, CDR1 KGHSH and CDR2 LQKENI. Trimming removed 2 bases from V and 6 bases from J, with 7 bases in between. The CDR3, as DNA: TGTGCCAGCTCACCATCGCGTGCTGAAGCTTTCTTT. Translated: CASSPSRAEAFF.

The DNA of the CDR3 is TGCGCCAGCAGCCAAGCTGGGGAGCTGTTTTTT. It codes for CASSQAGELFF. This chain joins TRBV4-3 and TRBJ2-2; no reliable D call. Trimming cost V 1 base and J 8 bases, with 2 bases left between them. Germline loops: CDR1 LGHNA, CDR2 YSLEER. The CDR3 is 11 amino acids.

This clone appeared once. J is TRBJ2-2 and V is TRBV2, with no clear D. Germline V CDR1 and CDR2: SNHLY, FYNNEI. Trimming removed 3 bases at V and 8 bases at J, with 7 bases between. The CDR3 has 12 amino acids. The CDR3 protein is CASSEAWGELFF. The DNA of the CDR3 is TGTGCCAGCAGTGAGGCGTGGGGGGAGCTGTTTTTT.

The chain combines TRBV28 with TRBJ1-4; D unclear. The CDR3 has 12 amino acids. The V gene's germline CDR1 is MDHEN and CDR2 SYDVKM. V lost 5 bases and J lost 6, with 7 bases in between. The CDR3 sequence: CASSPRDEKLFF. The CDR3 DNA is TGTGCCAGCAGTCCCCGGGATGAAAAACTGTTTTTT. Full variable domain (remainder filled in from reference TRBV28 and TRBJ1-4): DVKVTQSSRYLVKRTGEKVFLECVQDMDHENMFWYRQDPGLGLRLIYFSYDVKMKEKGDIPEGYSVSREKKERFSLILESASTNQTSMYLCASSPRDEKLFFGSGTQLSVL.

V gene TRBV4-1 combines with J gene TRBJ2-7, with D possibly matching TRBD2 (6 bases). CDR1 is MGHRA and CDR2 is YSYEKL in the germline V gene. Trimming took 1 base from V and 3 from J, leaving 13 bases between them. The CDR3 runs 15 residues. In DNA, the CDR3 is TGCGCCAGCAGCCAAGGGGGACTGACTTTCTACGAGCAGTACTTC. Translating it yields CASSQGGLTFYEQYF.

The rearrangement joins TRBV10-1 to TRBJ2-2; 7 bases fit TRBD2. Germline assignment: CDR1 WNHNN and CDR2 SYGVQD (reference sequence). CDR3 length: 15 amino acids. J gave up 7 bases and V 5 bases, and 10 bases lay outside the gene matches. The CDR3 sequence is CASSPNLAGGGELFF. In DNA, the CDR3 is TGCGCCAGCAGTCCGAACTTAGCGGGCGGCGGGGAGCTGTTTTTT.

This clone was seen a single time. V is TRBV28 and J is TRBJ1-5; D uncertain. Germline CDR1 reads MDHEN; CDR2 reads SYDVKM. Trimming pared 0 bases from V and 0 bases from J, leaving 9 bases between. The CDR3 spans 16 residues. CDR3 residues: CASSLWLQFSNQPQHF. The DNA for the CDR3 is TGTGCCAGCAGTTTATGGTTACAGTTTAGCAATCAGCCCCAGCATTTT.

The CDR3: CASSLGGPGSDTQYF. The CDR3 bases are TGCGCCAGCAGCTTGGGTGGGCCCGGTTCAGATACGCAGTATTTT. The chain employs TRBV5-1 and TRBJ2-3; D ambiguous. Trimming left V 0 bases short and J 4 bases short, with 12 bases between. Germline values: CDR1 SGHRS, CDR2 YFSETQ. CDR3 length: 15 residues.